A single sample is the source of the 29 T cell receptor beta chains below, sequenced in a study of cytomegalovirus exposure and HLA in healthy donors. 13 Jbeta primers and 60 Vbeta primers were used for the PCR. Data came from immunoSEQ multiplex PCR; TCRdb stores just in-frame clones and leaves some out. This sample has around 180,000 clones; around 82% occur once, and the top ten carry roughly an eighth. The source material was PBMCs. The receptors come from a woman between 50 and 59 years old in good health and CMV-seropositive.

The rearrangement links TRBV6-5 to TRBJ1-6; D possibly corresponds to TRBD1 (5 bases). Between the trimmed V and J ends, which lost 6 bases and 9 bases, there was a span of 15 bases. Germline V gene sequence: CDR1 MNHEY, CDR2 SVGAGI. The CDR3 extends over 14 amino acids. This CDR3 reads CASSPWEGSSPLHF. The CDR3 DNA reads TGTGCCAGCAGCCCCTGGGAGGGGAGTTCACCCCTCCACTTT.

The gene calls are TRBV6-1 and TRBJ2-3; 7 bases are shared with TRBD1. The germline V gene has CDR1 MNHNS and CDR2 SASEGT. The CDR3 length is 14 residues. The trim removed 6 bases at V and 3 bases at J, leaving 6 bases unmatched. This CDR3 reads CASRPGQRTDTQYF. In nucleotides, the CDR3 is TGTGCCAGCAGACCGGGACAGAGGACAGATACGCAGTATTTT.

This chain links TRBV5-1 with TRBJ2-2, with 12 bases that match TRBD2. The germline CDR1 and CDR2 sequences are SGHRS and YFSETQ. The CDR3 extends over 17 amino acids. V shed 0 bases and J 0 bases; nucleotides not matched to a gene: 0. CDR3 residues: CASSLGLAGANTGELFF. The CDR3 region has the DNA TGCGCCAGCAGCTTGGGACTAGCGGGGGCGAACACCGGGGAGCTGTTTTTT.

The rearrangement uses TRBV6-1 and TRBJ1-2, with a tentative D call TRBD1 (5 bases). The germline V gene encodes CDR1 MNHNS and CDR2 SASEGT. The CDR3 sequence is 15 residues long. Trimming pared 6 bases from V and 4 bases from J, leaving 18 bases between. The CDR3 spells CASREGPIGVYGYTF. CDR3 DNA sequence: TGTGCCAGCAGGGAGGGACCGATTGGGGTCTATGGCTACACCTTC.

In its sample, this clone was seen once. The genes are TRBV4-1 and TRBJ1-1; 8 bases line up with TRBD1. Germline assignment: CDR1 MGHRA and CDR2 YSYEKL. The CDR3 covers 15 residues. The V segment lost 4 bases and the J segment 3 bases; nucleotides outside the gene matches: 7. CDR3 in amino acids: CASSRRQGKDTEAFF. Written as DNA, the CDR3 is TGCGCCAGCAGCCGCCGACAGGGGAAGGACACTGAAGCTTTCTTT.

The J gene is TRBJ2-2, the V gene TRBV14; 9 bases fit TRBD2. V lost 0 bases, J lost 0 bases, and 11 bases stayed unmatched. This CDR3 spans 20 amino acids. Germline V gene lookup returns CDR1 SGHDN and CDR2 FVKESK. CDR3 loop: CASSQDKRGALYSNTGELFF. As DNA, the CDR3 is TGTGCCAGCAGCCAAGACAAGCGGGGGGCCTTATATTCGAACACCGGGGAGCTGTTTTTT.

The sample holds one count of this clone. This chain joins TRBV5-4 and TRBJ2-5; TRBD1 might be the D (5 bases). The CDR3 extends over 17 amino acids. Germline CDR1 and CDR2: SGHNT and YYREEE (reference sequence). V was shortened by 0 bases and J by 0 bases, with 15 bases between the two germline ends. CDR3 protein: CASSLAPGQQYQETQYF. In DNA form, the CDR3 reads TGTGCCAGCAGCTTGGCACCTGGACAACAGTACCAAGAGACCCAGTACTTC. Looking up the rest from reference TRBV5-4 and TRBJ2-5 gives the full variable domain: ETGVTQSPTHLIKTRGQQVTLRCSSQSGHNTVSWYQQALGQGPQFIFQYYREEENGRGNFPPRFSGLQFPNYSSELNVNALELDDSALYLCASSLAPGQQYQETQYFGPGTRLLVL.

The V gene is TRBV6-5, the J gene TRBJ1-5; 7 nucleotides match TRBD1. CDR3 length: 13 amino acids. Germline CDR1 is MNHEY and CDR2 is SVGAGI. The J segment lost 7 bases and the V segment lost 6 bases, leaving 6 bases of the junction unmatched. CDR3 loop: CASSDRVGQPQHF. CDR3 bases: TGTGCCAGCAGCGACAGGGTTGGACAGCCCCAGCATTTT.

The rearrangement joins TRBV13 to TRBJ1-1; TRBD1 matches 7 bases. The CDR3 runs 13 residues. Germline V gene data show CDR1 as PRHDT and CDR2 as FYEKMQ (reference sequence). The trim removed 5 bases at V and 3 bases at J, leaving 3 bases unmatched. The CDR3 spells CASSIDRDTEAFF. The CDR3 coding sequence is TGTGCCAGCAGCATAGACAGGGACACTGAAGCTTTCTTT.

Points on this clone: This specimen includes other DNA sequences encoding the same CDR3. The rearrangement uses TRBV4-1 and TRBJ2-5; 10 nucleotides agree with TRBD2. With 0 bases clipped from V and 4 bases from J, the junction kept 5 bases outside the gene matches. CDR1 is MGHRA and CDR2 is YSYEKL in the germline V gene. The CDR3 extends over 16 amino acids. CDR3 sequence: CASSQEPSGGAETQYF. Here the CDR3 DNA reads TGCGCCAGCAGCCAAGAACCGAGCGGGGGGGCAGAGACCCAGTACTTC.

V gene TRBV13 combines with J gene TRBJ1-1, with 12 bases fitting TRBD1. V lost 0 bases, J lost 10 bases, and 6 bases stayed unmatched. This CDR3 is built from 15 residues. Germline lookup yields CDR1 PRHDT and CDR2 FYEKMQ (reference sequence). The CDR3 is CASSLGLGTGGRAFF. For the CDR3, the DNA is TGTGCCAGCAGCTTAGGCCTGGGGACAGGGGGCAGAGCTTTCTTT. Combining the CDR3 with reference TRBV13 and TRBJ1-1 gives the whole variable domain AAGVIQSPRHLIKEKRETATLKCYPIPRHDTVYWYQQGPGQDPQFLISFYEKMQSDKGSIPDRFSAQQFSDYHSELNMSSLELGDSALYFCASSLGLGTGGRAFFGQGTRLTVV.

The chain employs TRBV7-3 and TRBJ1-1, with D unresolved. The CDR3 is 13 amino acids. V was cut by 0 bases and J by 2 bases, with 4 bases left in between. CDR1 SGHTA and CDR2 FQGTGA come from the germline V gene. The CDR3 DNA follows: TGTGCCAGCAGCTTAACTCCAAACACTGAAGCTTTCTTT. It translates to CASSLTPNTEAFF.

Notes on this clone: The identical CDR3 is also encoded by other nucleotide sequences in the sample. J is TRBJ1-1 and V is TRBV5-6; D not resolved. Germline-derived CDR1 and CDR2 are SGHDT and YYEEEE. The V end was cut by 1 base, the J end by 1 base, with 5 bases between. The CDR3 covers 13 residues. The CDR3 region is CASSLTENTEAFF. The CDR3 DNA reads TGTGCCAGCAGCTTGACAGAGAACACTGAAGCTTTCTTT.

This rearrangement joins TRBV7-3 to TRBJ2-1; 7 nucleotides align to TRBD1. CDR1 and CDR2 from the germline V gene are SGHTA and FQGTGA. V shed 4 bases and J 15 bases; nucleotides not matched to a gene: 9. CDR3 length: 12 residues. CDR3 region: CASSSYRGDLFF. Here the CDR3 DNA reads TGTGCCAGCAGCTCGTACAGGGGAGACTTGTTCTTC.

V is TRBV23-1 and J is TRBJ2-7; tentatively, D is TRBD1 (6 bases). TRBV23-1 is labeled an ORF, and its function is uncertain. This CDR3 has 15 residues. V lost 0 bases to trimming and J lost 3 bases, with 12 bases between them. The CDR3: CASSQSKGQLYEQYF. Written as DNA, the CDR3 is TGCGCCAGCAGTCAATCTAAAGGACAGCTCTACGAGCAGTACTTC.

V usage is TRBV7-9 and J usage is TRBJ1-5; D is unclear. The CDR3 is made up of 13 amino acids. CDR1 SEHNR and CDR2 FQNEAQ come from the germline V gene (reference sequence). Trimming cost V 3 bases and J 4 bases, with 7 bases left between them. CDR3 region: CASSFRGNQPQHF. CDR3 sequence (DNA): TGTGCCAGCAGCTTTAGAGGGAATCAGCCCCAGCATTTT.

Only a few counts were recorded for this clone. The chain joins TRBV19 to TRBJ2-5; D is unclear. This CDR3 is built from 11 residues. V shed 5 bases and J shed 4 bases, with 5 bases lying between them. The V gene's germline CDR1 is LNHDA and CDR2 SQIVND (reference sequence). CDR3 in DNA: TGTGCCAGTAGTTCGAGAGAGACCCAGTACTTC. Translating gives CASSSRETQYF.

The V call is TRBV14, the J call TRBJ1-1, with 7 positions matching TRBD1. V lost 2 bases, J lost 5 bases, and 5 bases stayed unmatched. Per the germline V gene, CDR1 is SGHDN and CDR2 is FVKESK. This CDR3 is 14 amino acids long. The CDR3 DNA follows: TGTGCCAGCAGCCAAACTACAGGGGCAACTGAAGCTTTCTTT. The encoded protein is CASSQTTGATEAFF.

This clone was found a few times. The V gene is TRBV2, the J gene TRBJ2-5; perhaps TRBD2 as D (5 bases). The last part of the DNA fits TRBJ2-7 better; the J call may be wrong. Germline assignment: CDR1 SNHLY and CDR2 FYNNEI. CDR3 size: 13 residues. The CDR3 spells CASTGLVSYEQYF. DNA of the CDR3: TGTGCCAGCACGGGATTGGTTTCCTACGAGCAGTACTTC.

This sequence joins TRBV6-6 and TRBJ2-5; the D gene is possibly TRBD1 (6 bases). V was trimmed by 0 bases and J by 5 bases, leaving 10 bases between them. The CDR3 length is 14 residues. Germline CDR1 reads MNHNY; CDR2 reads SVGAGI (reference sequence). CDR3 protein: CASSYSSQGETQYF. The CDR3 nucleotides are TGTGCCAGCAGTTACTCGAGCCAGGGGGAGACCCAGTACTTC.

The chain is built from TRBV4-1 and TRBJ1-3; no firm D call. Germline CDR1 and CDR2: MGHRA and YSYEKL. This CDR3 comprises 15 residues. Trimming removed 0 bases from V and 2 bases from J, with 8 bases in between. CDR3 bases: TGCGCCAGCAGCCAAGATAATGGAGCTGGAAACACCATATATTTT. Translation gives CASSQDNGAGNTIYF.

The genes are TRBV11-1 and TRBJ2-5; D may be TRBD2 (6 bases). CDR3 length equals 15 residues. CDR1 SGHAT and CDR2 FQDESV come from the germline V gene (reference sequence). Trimming took off 0 bases at V and 0 bases at J, with 8 bases between the two ends. CDR3 DNA sequence: TGTGCCAGCAGCTTAGCGGCGGGGTACCAAGAGACCCAGTACTTC. Its translation is CASSLAAGYQETQYF.

This clone has just one count. The J gene is TRBJ2-7, the V gene TRBV7-3; 9 nucleotides align to TRBD1. Germline-derived CDR1 and CDR2 are SGHTA and FQGTGA. This CDR3 is built from 15 residues. The junction had 3 bases not matched to a gene; V was cut back by 3 bases and J by 0 bases. The CDR3 region has the DNA TGTGCCAGCAGCTTCGGACAGGGGTCCTCCTACGAGCAGTACTTC. It yields the protein CASSFGQGSSYEQYF.

This chain joins TRBV10-3 and TRBJ2-4, with 9 nucleotides matching TRBD2. V was pared by 3 bases and J by 7 bases, with 7 bases of the junction left unmatched. Germline assignment: CDR1 ENHRY and CDR2 SYGVKD. CDR3 length: 15 residues. CDR3 loop: CAISDEGLASNIQYF. Here the CDR3 DNA reads TGTGCCATCAGTGATGAAGGACTAGCGTCTAACATTCAGTACTTC.

V gene TRBV14 combines with J gene TRBJ1-1; D is unresolved. V shed 2 bases and J shed 1 base, with 5 bases lying between them. Germline CDR1 SGHDN, CDR2 FVKESK. The CDR3 spans 13 residues. CDR3 sequence: CASSQLGNTEAFF. The CDR3, as DNA: TGTGCCAGCAGCCAACTCGGGAACACTGAAGCTTTCTTT.

V gene TRBV5-1 combines with J gene TRBJ2-1; TRBD1 aligns across 11 bases. This CDR3 is 14 amino acids long. Trimming cost V 7 bases and J 3 bases; bases outside gene matches: 3. The germline V gene has CDR1 SGHRS and CDR2 YFSETQ. This CDR3 reads CASGDRGSYNEQFF. The CDR3 DNA reads TGCGCCAGCGGGGACAGGGGGAGCTACAATGAGCAGTTCTTC. The variable domain in full, with the rest retrieved from reference TRBV5-1 and TRBJ2-1, is KAGVTQTPRYLIKTRGQQVTLSCSPISGHRSVSWYQQTPGQGLQFLFEYFSETQRNKGNFPGRFSGRQFSNSRSEMNVSTLELGDSALYLCASGDRGSYNEQFFGPGTRLTVL.

This clone appeared a few times. J is TRBJ1-6 and V is TRBV7-9, with D perhaps matching TRBD1 (6 bases). The CDR3 spans 12 residues. Trimming stripped 11 bases from V and 5 bases from J, with 10 bases between. Germline values: CDR1 SEHNR, CDR2 FQNEAQ (reference sequence). The DNA for the CDR3 is TGTGCCGTAGGGGGTAATAATTCACCCCTCCACTTT. Translated, it gives CAVGGNNSPLHF.

The CDR3 reads CASSLAGRSYEQYF. Written as DNA, the CDR3 is TGTGCCAGCAGCTTGGCAGGCAGGTCCTACGAGCAGTACTTC. The genes are TRBV5-6 and TRBJ2-7; the D is unclear. The ends were cut back, 0 bases at V and 1 base at J, with 8 bases in the middle. The germline V gene encodes CDR1 SGHDT and CDR2 YYEEEE. There are 14 residues in the CDR3. Combining the CDR3 with reference TRBV5-6 and TRBJ2-7 gives the whole variable domain DAGVTQSPTHLIKTRGQQVTLRCSPKSGHDTVSWYQQALGQGPQFIFQYYEEEERQRGNFPDRFSGHQFPNYSSELNVNALLLGDSALYLCASSLAGRSYEQYFGPGTRLTVT.

V gene TRBV19 combines with J gene TRBJ1-6; 10 nucleotides align to TRBD1. V lost 4 bases to trimming and J lost 8 bases; unmatched junction nucleotides: 5. Germline CDR1 is LNHDA and CDR2 is SQIVND (reference sequence). This CDR3 spans 15 amino acids. The CDR3 loop reads CASSRVGQGDSPLHF. DNA of the CDR3: TGTGCCAGTAGTAGGGTAGGACAGGGGGATTCACCCCTCCACTTT.